These 27 T cell receptor beta chains were sequenced from one sample in a study of T cell repertoires in cytomegalovirus infection. Antigens for these TCRs are unknown. Via MiXCR, TCRdb re-called the reads, giving one row per CDR3 protein. Here the sample spans about 330,000 distinct CDR3 sequences, about 32% being singletons. The sample in question was cultured PBMCs, obtained from culture after CMV antigen stimulation. The receptors were sampled from a human donor in good health (CMV status not recorded). Some clones in this sample may be carry-over from other donors' samples.

The chain recombines TRBV2 with TRBJ1-5; no clear D. Looked up from germline, CDR1 is SNHLY and CDR2 is FYNNEI. The CDR3 runs 14 residues. Trimming removed 3 bases at V and 3 bases at J, with 9 bases between. This chain's CDR3 is CASSDGRNNQPQHF. As DNA, the CDR3 is TGTGCCAGCAGTGACGGACGGAACAATCAGCCCCAGCATTTT.

V usage is TRBV24-1 and J usage is TRBJ1-5; D remains ambiguous. There are 15 residues in the CDR3. CDR1 KGHDR and CDR2 SFDVKD come from the germline V gene. V was pared by 4 bases and J by 3 bases, with 12 bases between. The CDR3 here is CATSDLGPDNQPQHF. As DNA, the CDR3 is TGTGCCACCAGTGACCTCGGCCCCGACAATCAGCCCCAGCATTTT.

This clonotype was observed at least ten times. The chain combines TRBV2 with TRBJ1-1; D gene unclear. V was shortened by 6 bases and J by 8 bases, with 16 bases between the two germline ends. Per the germline V gene, CDR1 is SNHLY and CDR2 is FYNNEI. The CDR3 spans 13 residues. CDR3 sequence: CASRRTQPHEAFF. CDR3 bases: TGTGCCAGCAGACGGACTCAACCCCACGAAGCTTTCTTT. The variable domain in full, with the rest retrieved from reference TRBV2 and TRBJ1-1, is EPEVTQTPSHQVTQMGQEVILRCVPISNHLYFYWYRQILGQKVEFLVSFYNNEISEKSEIFDDQFSVERPDGSNFTLKIRSTKLEDSAMYFCASRRTQPHEAFFGQGTRLTVV.

This clonotype was detected a few times. The chain combines TRBV20-1 with TRBJ2-5, with D maybe TRBD2 (6 bases). The V gene lost 6 bases and the J gene lost 4 bases, with 15 bases spanning the gap. Germline-derived CDR1 and CDR2 are DFQATT and SNEGSKA (reference sequence). The CDR3 length is 13 residues. The DNA for the CDR3 is TGCAGTGCCGGGAGTGGTCCAAGAGAGACCCAGTACTTC. Translation: CSAGSGPRETQYF.

V and J are TRBV27 and TRBJ1-1; TRBD1 agrees at 9 bases. This CDR3 comprises 14 residues. Germline V gene data show CDR1 as MNHEY and CDR2 as SMNVEV (reference sequence). Unmatched junction bases numbered 8, after V lost 6 bases and J lost 6 bases. The CDR3 spells CASRPQQGASEAFF. Written as DNA, the CDR3 is TGTGCCAGCAGACCCCAACAGGGGGCATCTGAAGCTTTCTTT.

The V and J genes are TRBV2 and TRBJ1-1; perhaps TRBD1 as D (5 bases). CDR1 and CDR2 (germline): SNHLY, FYNNEI. The CDR3 loop spans 14 amino acids. V lost 6 bases to trimming and J lost 1 base, with 12 bases between them. The CDR3 is CASSPGRKNTEAFF. CDR3 nucleotides: TGTGCCAGCAGCCCGGGACGTAAGAACACTGAAGCTTTCTTT.

The V and J genes are TRBV28 and TRBJ2-1; TRBD2 matches at 10 bases. Per germline, CDR1 MDHEN and CDR2 SYDVKM. The CDR3 spans 16 residues. V lost 4 bases to trimming and J lost 4 bases; unmatched junction nucleotides: 7. CDR3 region: CASSSPQAGGYNEQFF. The CDR3 bases are TGTGCCAGCAGTTCCCCCCAAGCGGGAGGGTACAATGAGCAGTTCTTC. Drawing the rest from reference TRBV28 and TRBJ2-1, the complete variable domain is DVKVTQSSRYLVKRTGEKVFLECVQDMDHENMFWYRQDPGLGLRLIYFSYDVKMKEKGDIPEGYSVSREKKERFSLILESASTNQTSMYLCASSSPQAGGYNEQFFGPGTRLTVL.

V usage is TRBV27 and J usage is TRBJ1-1; a weak D match, TRBD1 (6 bases). CDR3 length: 16 residues. The germline V gene encodes CDR1 MNHEY and CDR2 SMNVEV (reference sequence). The ends were cut back, 3 bases at V and 4 bases at J, with 18 bases in the middle. CDR3 bases: TGTGCCAGCAGTTTTCCGTTAGGGGGTTTGGGCACTGAAGCTTTCTTT. It encodes CASSFPLGGLGTEAFF.

The chain couples TRBV11-2 to TRBJ1-4; 9 positions match TRBD1. Trimming removed 5 bases from V and 9 bases from J; junction bases left unmatched: 4. Looked up from germline, CDR1 is SGHAT and CDR2 is FQNNGV. The CDR3 loop spans 13 amino acids. CDR3 coding DNA: TGTGCCAGCAGCCCAGGACAGGGGAAAAAACTGTTTTTT. Translating gives CASSPGQGKKLFF. Complete variable domain (other parts from reference TRBV11-2 and TRBJ1-4): EAGVAQSPRYKIIEKRQSVAFWCNPISGHATLYWYQQILGQGPKLLIQFQNNGVVDDSQLPKDRFSAERLKGVDSTLKIQPAKLEDSAVYLCASSPGQGKKLFFGSGTQLSVL.

In this sample, this clonotype turned up many times. The V call is TRBV28, the J call TRBJ2-1; 8 nucleotides agree with TRBD2. The germline CDR1 and CDR2 sequences are MDHEN and SYDVKM. V lost 5 bases, J lost 9 bases, and 12 bases stayed unmatched. This CDR3 is 15 amino acids long. The CDR3 nucleotides read TGTGCCAGCAGTAGAGCGGGAGTAGTGGGGGGTGAGCAGTTCTTC. This codes for CASSRAGVVGGEQFF.

This clonotype came up a few times. The chain uses TRBV28 and TRBJ1-5; TRBD1 matches 9 bases. After removal of 5 bases from V and 6 bases from J, the junction contained 5 bases not matched to a gene. In germline, CDR1 is MDHEN, CDR2 SYDVKM. The CDR3 has 14 residues. This CDR3 reads CASSGTGNVQPQHF. The CDR3, as DNA: TGTGCCAGCAGTGGGACAGGGAACGTTCAGCCCCAGCATTTT.

This clonotype was counted a few times. The rearrangement joins TRBV28 to TRBJ1-2, with D hard to call. Germline V CDR1 and CDR2: MDHEN, SYDVKM. CDR3 length: 10 residues. The germline V and J ends were trimmed by 8 bases and 8 bases, with 9 bases remaining between them. CDR3 in DNA: TGTGCCAGCTCGCGGTACGGCTACACCTTC. It specifies CASSRYGYTF.

The CDR3 region has the DNA TGTGCCAGCAGTTTATCGCGCGGGGCAAGCTCCTACGAGCAGTACTTC. This encodes CASSLSRGASSYEQYF. The chain joins TRBV27 to TRBJ2-7; possibly TRBD2 for D (6 bases). The germline V gene has CDR1 MNHEY and CDR2 SMNVEV (reference sequence). V was cut by 0 bases and J by 0 bases, with 12 bases left in between. The CDR3 is made up of 16 amino acids.

A few counts support this clonotype. CDR3 DNA sequence: TGTGCCAGCAGCTTGGGGACACCTTTTAGCAATCAGCCCCAGCATTTT. This gives the protein CASSLGTPFSNQPQHF. This sequence joins TRBV7-2 and TRBJ1-5, with TRBD1 as a possible D gene (6 bases). V lost 3 bases to trimming and J lost 0 bases, with 12 bases between them. CDR1 and CDR2 (germline): SGHTA, FQGNSA. The CDR3 consists of 16 residues.

This clonotype was detected a few times. The chain combines TRBV7-2 with TRBJ1-2; no firm D call. Germline V gene lookup returns CDR1 SGHTA and CDR2 FQGNSA. The CDR3 runs to 12 residues. Trimming stripped 5 bases from V and 10 bases from J, with 14 bases between. The CDR3 DNA reads as TGTGCCAGCAGCCCATATCTCGGGGACTACACCTTC. Amino acid sequence: CASSPYLGDYTF.

V gene TRBV4-1 combines with J gene TRBJ2-7, with 7 nucleotides matching TRBD1. Germline V gene data show CDR1 as MGHRA and CDR2 as YSYEKL. Unmatched junction bases numbered 4, after V lost 1 base and J lost 7 bases. CDR3 length equals 13 residues. The CDR3 reads CASSQGQGWEQYF. DNA of the CDR3: TGCGCCAGCAGCCAAGGACAGGGTTGGGAGCAGTACTTC.

The chain carries TRBV6-6 and TRBJ2-1; no reliable D call. The CDR3 contains 13 residues. The V end was cut by 5 bases, the J end by 2 bases, with 7 bases between. The germline V gene encodes CDR1 MNHNY and CDR2 SVGAGI (reference sequence). The CDR3 sequence is CASSVGPYNEQFF. CDR3 DNA sequence: TGTGCCAGCAGTGTGGGCCCCTACAATGAGCAGTTCTTC.

This clonotype was seen only a few times. This chain connects TRBV28 to TRBJ2-2, with 8 positions matching TRBD2. J lost 5 bases, V lost 11 bases, and 10 bases had no gene match. CDR3 length: 14 amino acids. CDR1 MDHEN and CDR2 SYDVKM come from the germline V gene. The CDR3, as DNA: TGTGCCTGTTCGAGCGGGAGTGGGACCGGGGAGCTGTTTTTT. Its protein is CACSSGSGTGELFF.

Only a few counts were recorded for this clonotype. This chain joins TRBV7-2 and TRBJ1-6; D is unresolved. Germline-derived CDR1 and CDR2 are SGHTA and FQGNSA. The ends were cut back, 5 bases at V and 9 bases at J, with 14 bases in the middle. CDR3 size: 14 residues. The chain's CDR3 is CASSLDSFFSPLHF. The CDR3, as DNA: TGTGCCAGCAGCCTAGATTCTTTTTTTTCACCCCTCCACTTT.

This chain connects TRBV7-2 to TRBJ1-4, with TRBD1 identical over 11 bases. The CDR3 covers 18 residues. V trimming: 4 bases; J trimming: 7 bases; junction bases outside the gene matches: 14. CDR1 and CDR2 (germline): SGHTA, FQGNSA. CDR3 in DNA: TGTGCCAGCAGCTCACCCACGGGCAGGACAGGGGGCCGTGAAAAACTGTTTTTT. Translated: CASSSPTGRTGGREKLFF.

This clonotype was observed many times. The chain uses TRBV12-3 or TRBV12-4 and TRBJ1-1; D is uncertain. This CDR3 is 15 amino acids long. With 2 bases removed from V and 7 bases from J, the gap between germline ends came to 17 bases. This CDR3 reads CASSLSNGGRIEAFF. The CDR3 DNA follows: TGTGCCAGCAGTTTATCCAACGGAGGGAGAATTGAAGCTTTCTTT.

This clonotype showed up many times. A read error may account for a junction end that differs from germline. This rearrangement joins TRBV19 to TRBJ1-2, with D perhaps matching TRBD1 (5 bases). The germline V gene has CDR1 LNHDA and CDR2 SQIVND (reference sequence). The CDR3 sequence is 14 residues long. CDR3 residues: CASSSGTVGGGYTF. The CDR3 region has the DNA TGTGCCAGCAGTAGTGGGACGGTGGGTGGCGGCTACACCTTC.

The V and J genes are TRBV6-2 or TRBV6-3 and TRBJ2-7, with D tentatively TRBD1 (6 bases). CDR1 MNHEY and CDR2 SVGEGT come from the germline V gene. CDR3 length: 15 amino acids. V was trimmed by 5 bases and J by 7 bases, leaving 21 bases between them. This chain's CDR3 is CASSPRGQGLGEQYF. In nucleotides, the CDR3 is TGTGCCAGCAGTCCCCGAGGGCAGGGGCTAGGGGAGCAGTACTTC.

This clonotype has more than one count but fewer than ten. The V and J genes are TRBV20-1 and TRBJ2-5; D is unclear. Per germline, CDR1 DFQATT and CDR2 SNEGSKA (reference sequence). The CDR3 spans 13 residues. With 2 bases removed from V and 1 base from J, the gap between germline ends came to 8 bases. Here the CDR3 reads CSARSQIQETQYF. The CDR3 DNA follows: TGCAGTGCTAGATCACAGATCCAAGAGACCCAGTACTTC.

This chain uses TRBV7-9 with TRBJ2-1; TRBD2 matches 13 bases. V was pared by 6 bases and J by 7 bases, with 12 bases of the junction left unmatched. Germline-derived CDR1 and CDR2 are SEHNR and FQNEAQ (reference sequence). The length of the CDR3 is 17 residues. The CDR3 bases are TGTGCCAGCAGTTGGACTAGCGGGAGAGGTAGTAAGAATGAGCAGTTCTTC. Protein: CASSWTSGRGSKNEQFF.

This clonotype was counted only a few times. The chain couples TRBV7-8 to TRBJ1-4; the match to TRBD1 covers 7 bases. Germline assignment: CDR1 SGHVS and CDR2 FQNEAQ. V was pared by 6 bases and J by 10 bases, with 14 bases of the junction left unmatched. The CDR3 consists of 15 residues. The CDR3 region has the DNA TGTGCCAGCAGACCAGGGGGGGGTTCCGTAGGAAAACTGTTTTTT. Protein sequence: CASRPGGGSVGKLFF.

J is TRBJ2-5 and V is TRBV4-3, with D perhaps matching TRBD2 (6 bases). Trimming cost V 2 bases and J 5 bases, with 21 bases left between them. The CDR3 has 17 residues. Germline V gives CDR1 LGHNA, CDR2 YSLEER. The CDR3 DNA reads as TGCGCCAGCAGCCAACCGCCCGGAGGTAGCGGAGGGGAGACCCAGTACTTC. As protein: CASSQPPGGSGGETQYF.